The 28 T cell receptor beta chains in this list originate from one sample, sequenced in a study of T cells in Graves' hyperthyroidism and ophthalmopathy. Amplification yielded TCR beta CDR3 regions, with RNA transcripts as the source. The TCR CDR3 was amplified in a first-round RT-PCR using the HTBI primer set. TCRdb re-called the multiplex PCR reads with MiXCR, one entry per CDR3 protein. The sample includes around 760,000 distinct CDR3 sequences, around a third of them seen just once. Sequenced material: blood. These receptors came from a woman in her forties with Graves' hyperthyroidism.

In its sample, this clonotype was seen a few times. The V call is TRBV7-9, the J call TRBJ2-7; D is perhaps TRBD2 (5 bases). Germline V lookup: CDR1 SEHNR, CDR2 FQNEAQ (reference sequence). Trimming cost V 5 bases and J 0 bases, with 11 bases left between them. This CDR3 is built from 14 residues. CDR3 residues: CASSPYAGSYEQYF. The CDR3 coding sequence is TGTGCCAGCAGCCCCTATGCGGGCTCCTACGAGCAGTACTTC.

Many counts were recorded for this clonotype. CDR3 loop: CASSSPGSYGYTF. In nucleotides, the CDR3 is TGTGCCAGCAGTTCTCCCGGCTCCTATGGCTACACCTTC. This rearrangement joins TRBV12-3 or TRBV12-4 to TRBJ1-2; no firm D call. This CDR3 comprises 13 residues. Trimming removed 4 bases at V and 4 bases at J, with 10 bases between.

The rearrangement links TRBV2 to TRBJ2-1, with D hard to call. The V end was cut by 3 bases, the J end by 12 bases, with 9 bases between. This CDR3 region has 11 residues. CDR1 and CDR2 from the germline V gene are SNHLY and FYNNEI. DNA for the CDR3: TGTGCCAGCAGTGACTTCCGCGGGCAGTTCTTC. It is translated as CASSDFRGQFF.

At least ten counts were recorded for this clonotype. CDR3 loop: CATRDFMNTEAFF. The CDR3 coding sequence is TGTGCCACCAGGGACTTCATGAACACTGAAGCTTTCTTT. This chain connects TRBV24-1 to TRBJ1-1, with D unresolved. Germline CDR1 and CDR2: KGHDR and SFDVKD. The CDR3 consists of 13 residues. V was trimmed by 7 bases and J by 0 bases, leaving 8 bases between them.

The chain has TRBV6-5 and TRBJ2-7; possibly TRBD1 for D (7 bases). Germline-derived CDR1 and CDR2 are MNHEY and SVGAGI. This CDR3 is 14 amino acids long. The V end was cut by 6 bases, the J end by 4 bases, with 16 bases between. The CDR3 DNA is TGTGCCAGCAGCCGCGGGACAGATCCTTACGAGCAGTACTTC. This sequence encodes CASSRGTDPYEQYF.

This clonotype showed up just a few times. Germline is not matched at one junction end, which may reflect a read error. The chain is built from TRBV7-9 and TRBJ2-7; 9 bases agree with TRBD1. This CDR3 region has 16 residues. The V gene's germline CDR1 is SEHNR and CDR2 FQNEAQ (reference sequence). CDR3 region: CASSRSSSGTGNEQYF. DNA for the CDR3: TGCGCCAGCAGCCGTTCGAGCTCCGGGACAGGGAACGAGCAGTACTTC.

Note on this clonotype: A much bigger clone sits one base away, suggesting this may be a read error. J is TRBJ1-1 and V is TRBV19; weak D call: TRBD1 (6 bases). Germline V gene data show CDR1 as LNHDA and CDR2 as SQIVND (reference sequence). Trimming cost V 4 bases and J 6 bases, with 18 bases left between them. The CDR3 spans 15 residues. CDR3 region: CASSREATGKAEAFF. CDR3 nucleotide sequence: TGTGCCAGTAGTAGGGAAGCGACAGGAAAAGCTGAAGCTTTCTTT. The whole variable domain, filled in from reference TRBV19 and TRBJ1-1, reads DGGITQSPKYLFRKEGQNVTLSCEQNLNHDAMYWYRQDPGQGLRLIYYSQIVNDFQKGDIAEGYSVSREKKESFPLTVTSAQKNPTAFYLCASSREATGKAEAFFGQGTRLTVV.

This clonotype was counted at least ten times. This rearrangement joins TRBV19 to TRBJ2-7; tentatively, D is TRBD2 (6 bases). Germline V gives CDR1 LNHDA, CDR2 SQIVND (reference sequence). The CDR3 has 13 residues. Trimming took 9 bases from V and 2 from J, leaving 14 bases between them. Here the CDR3 reads CASGKTSTYEQYF. In nucleotides, the CDR3 is TGTGCCAGCGGAAAGACTAGTACCTACGAGCAGTACTTC.

This rearrangement joins TRBV20-1 to TRBJ2-7, with D uncertain. Germline assignment: CDR1 DFQATT and CDR2 SNEGSKA (reference sequence). The V end was cut by 3 bases, the J end by 5 bases, with 8 bases between. The CDR3 has 11 residues. The CDR3 reads CSASISDEQYF. The CDR3, as DNA: TGCAGTGCTAGTATCAGCGACGAGCAGTACTTC.

V is TRBV18 and J is TRBJ1-1; D might be TRBD1 (6 bases). The ends were cut back, 3 bases at V and 3 bases at J, with 14 bases in the middle. CDR3 length: 15 amino acids. Germline-derived CDR1 and CDR2 are KGHSH and LQKENI. The CDR3 bases are TGTGCCAGCTCACCGGGACATCCTCGTGACACTGAAGCTTTCTTT. Translating gives CASSPGHPRDTEAFF.

This clonotype was recorded at least ten times. For the CDR3, the DNA is TGCAGTGCTAGAGTATCCGGTACTAACTATGGCTACACCTTC. It translates to CSARVSGTNYGYTF. This sequence joins TRBV20-1 and TRBJ1-2; D is ambiguous. The CDR3 extends over 14 amino acids. V lost 1 base and J lost 0, with 9 bases in between. The germline V gene encodes CDR1 DFQATT and CDR2 SNEGSKA (reference sequence).

Only a few counts were recorded for this clonotype. This rearrangement joins TRBV6-5 to TRBJ2-5, with D uncertain. The CDR3 runs 15 residues. Trimming stripped 0 bases from V and 5 bases from J, with 13 bases between. CDR1 and CDR2 from the germline V gene are MNHEY and SVGAGI. CDR3 coding DNA: TGTGCCAGCAGTTACTCAAAGGGCCTTGGGGAGACCCAGTACTTC. This sequence encodes CASSYSKGLGETQYF.

The V call is TRBV27, the J call TRBJ1-1, with unresolved D. CDR3 size: 13 residues. Germline lookup yields CDR1 MNHEY and CDR2 SMNVEV (reference sequence). The V gene lost 6 bases and the J gene lost 5 bases, with 13 bases spanning the gap. In nucleotides, the CDR3 is TGTGCCAGCAGGAGGTTCCGTTATACTGAAGCTTTCTTT. Its translation: CASRRFRYTEAFF.

The V gene is TRBV6-1, the J gene TRBJ2-7; TRBD2 aligns across 7 bases. The V segment lost 6 bases and the J segment 7 bases; nucleotides outside the gene matches: 15. CDR1 and CDR2 from the germline V gene are MNHNS and SASEGT. There are 15 residues in the CDR3. The CDR3 DNA follows: TGTGCCAGCAGCTTCACGCCGACGGGAGGCAATGAGCAGTACTTC. Protein sequence: CASSFTPTGGNEQYF.

The chain employs TRBV9 and TRBJ1-2; D is unclear. The CDR3 has 12 residues. CDR1 SGDLS and CDR2 YYNGEE come from the germline V gene. The V end was cut by 0 bases, the J end by 11 bases, with 11 bases between. The CDR3 sequence: CASSVDLAGYTF. The CDR3 region has the DNA TGTGCCAGCAGCGTAGATCTAGCGGGATACACCTTC.

Points on this clonotype: A much bigger clone sits one base away, suggesting this may be a read error. This rearrangement joins TRBV19 to TRBJ1-1; D gene uncertain. Germline V lookup: CDR1 LNHDA, CDR2 SQIVND (reference sequence). The CDR3 is 13 residues long. In nucleotides, the CDR3 is TGTGCCAGTAGTTGGGCTTCGGAGACTGAAGCTCTCTTT. Translating it yields CASSWASETEALF.

This clonotype was detected once. The chain employs TRBV12-3 or TRBV12-4 and TRBJ1-2; TRBD1 might be the D (6 bases). The CDR3 sequence is 17 residues long. V was cut by 6 bases and J by 0 bases, with 20 bases left in between. CDR3 in amino acids: CASSHFTGTLANYGYTF. The CDR3 nucleotides are TGTGCCAGCAGCCATTTTACCGGGACACTAGCTAACTATGGCTACACCTTC.

This clonotype has more than one count but fewer than ten. The V and J genes are TRBV7-8 and TRBJ1-2, with 9 nucleotides matching TRBD1. V shed 4 bases and J 2 bases; nucleotides not matched to a gene: 8. This CDR3 spans 16 amino acids. Germline CDR1 reads SGHVS; CDR2 reads FQNEAQ. CDR3 sequence: CASSSEGTGINYGYTF. The CDR3 region has the DNA TGTGCCAGCAGCTCGGAGGGGACAGGGATCAACTATGGCTACACCTTC.

This clonotype has at least ten counts. The DNA for the CDR3 is TGTGCCAGCAGCCAGCGCGGCGGGACAGGGGATCAGCCCCAGCATTTT. Its translation: CASSQRGGTGDQPQHF. This sequence joins TRBV7-9 and TRBJ1-5, with 10 bases identical to TRBD1. V gave up 5 bases and J gave up 5 bases; unmatched junction bases: 9. Germline V gives CDR1 SEHNR, CDR2 FQNEAQ (reference sequence). CDR3 length: 16 residues.

This clonotype turned up a few times. This chain uses TRBV7-3 with TRBJ1-5; D is possibly TRBD1 (6 bases). Trimming pared 6 bases from V and 0 bases from J, leaving 12 bases between. There are 15 residues in the CDR3. CDR1 is SGHTA, CDR2 FQGTGA, per germline. CDR3 region: CASRGGTLSNQPQHF. CDR3 nucleotide sequence: TGTGCCAGCAGGGGTGGGACACTTAGCAATCAGCCCCAGCATTTT.

This clonotype was seen repeatedly, ten times or more. The J gene is TRBJ1-2, the V gene TRBV5-1; D not resolved. The CDR3 covers 13 residues. From germline, CDR1 is SGHRS and CDR2 YFSETQ. V lost 0 bases, J lost 4 bases, and 7 bases lay in between. This CDR3 reads CASSLDRPYGYTF. The CDR3 nucleotides are TGCGCCAGCAGCTTGGATCGTCCCTATGGCTACACCTTC. Combining the CDR3 with reference TRBV5-1 and TRBJ1-2 gives the whole variable domain KAGVTQTPRYLIKTRGQQVTLSCSPISGHRSVSWYQQTPGQGLQFLFEYFSETQRNKGNFPGRFSGRQFSNSRSEMNVSTLELGDSALYLCASSLDRPYGYTFGSGTRLTVV.

The chain joins TRBV7-2 to TRBJ2-3, with D possibly matching TRBD1 (6 bases). CDR3 size: 14 residues. V was cut by 6 bases and J by 2 bases, with 12 bases left in between. Germline CDR1 and CDR2: SGHTA and FQGNSA. The CDR3 DNA reads TGTGCCAGCAGTTACGACAGGCTCACAGATACGCAGTATTTT. This gives the protein CASSYDRLTDTQYF.

The chain joins TRBV5-1 to TRBJ2-5; a possible D gene is TRBD1 (5 bases). Germline-derived CDR1 and CDR2 are SGHRS and YFSETQ. V dropped 4 bases and J dropped 5 bases, with 9 bases sitting between them. The CDR3 runs to 12 residues. CDR3 sequence (DNA): TGCGCCAGCAGCAGGGGCAGCGAGACCCAGTACTTC. Encoded protein: CASSRGSETQYF.

This chain uses TRBV7-2 with TRBJ2-5; 8 bases are a match to TRBD1. V was clipped by 4 bases and J by 7 bases; unmatched bases: 11. The CDR3 has 15 amino acids. Germline CDR1 SGHTA, CDR2 FQGNSA. The CDR3 sequence is CASSSYSGQGGTQYF. In nucleotides, the CDR3 is TGTGCCAGCAGCTCCTACTCCGGACAGGGAGGGACCCAGTACTTC.

CDR3 loop: CASSPSGLDTGELFF. The CDR3 DNA is TGCGCCAGCAGCCCCTCGGGGCTGGACACCGGGGAGCTGTTTTTT. J is TRBJ2-2 and V is TRBV5-1; TRBD1 or TRBD2 may be the D gene (5 bases each). CDR3 size: 15 residues. Germline CDR1 and CDR2: SGHRS and YFSETQ. The V and J ends lost 4 bases and 3 bases respectively, with 13 bases between them.

The V gene is TRBV9, the J gene TRBJ1-2, with D maybe TRBD1 (5 bases). Trimming cost V 2 bases and J 9 bases, with 20 bases left between them. This CDR3 comprises 15 residues. CDR1 is SGDLS and CDR2 is YYNGEE in the germline V gene. CDR3 DNA sequence: TGTGCCAGCAGCGTCCCCCAAGGACACGCGACAAGCTACACCTTC. This codes for CASSVPQGHATSYTF.

The rearrangement links TRBV29-1 to TRBJ2-7; the match to TRBD2 covers 12 bases. There are 13 residues in the CDR3. Trimming at V came to 5 bases and at J to 8 bases, leaving 7 bases not matched to a gene. Germline V gene sequence: CDR1 SQVTM, CDR2 ANQGSEA. This chain's CDR3 is CSVLRLAGEKQYF. Here the CDR3 DNA reads TGCAGCGTTCTTCGACTAGCGGGAGAAAAGCAGTACTTC.

This clonotype has a count of ten or more. The chain is built from TRBV29-1 and TRBJ1-2; D is ambiguous. The V end lost 0 bases, the J end lost 4 bases, and 9 bases lay between the germline ends. In germline, CDR1 is SQVTM, CDR2 ANQGSEA. This CDR3 has 13 residues. CDR3 sequence reads: CSVEDRPFYGYTF. In DNA form, the CDR3 reads TGCAGCGTTGAAGATCGGCCGTTCTATGGCTACACCTTC.